This entry lists 20 T cell receptor beta chains sequenced from one sample in a study of shared clonotypes between healthy human individuals. Some clones are missing from TCRdb's copy, which holds only in-frame ones; the method was immunoSEQ multiplex PCR. Of 2 million to 2.5 million clones listed, around 95% are singletons. Sequencing was performed on naive CD4+ T cells sorted from blood. Subset denoted: CD45RA+ positively selected. The origin of the receptors is a young man in good health.

This chain connects TRBV7-8 to TRBJ2-1; 8 nucleotides match TRBD2. The V segment lost 1 base and the J segment 4 bases; nucleotides outside the gene matches: 9. The CDR3 has 17 amino acids. Germline assignment: CDR1 SGHVS and CDR2 FQNEAQ. The CDR3 nucleotides read TGTGCCAGCAGCTTAGTTCCGGGACTAGAGGGGTACAATGAGCAGTTCTTC. Its translation is CASSLVPGLEGYNEQFF.

This clone was seen once. The rearrangement links TRBV27 to TRBJ1-4, with a tentative D call TRBD1 (6 bases). V dropped 5 bases and J dropped 5 bases, with 21 bases sitting between them. CDR3 length: 17 residues. Germline V CDR1 and CDR2: MNHEY, SMNVEV (reference sequence). For the CDR3, the DNA is TGTGCCAGCAGTCCTCGGACAGTGAGAGTGGGCAATGAAAAACTGTTTTTT. Translation gives CASSPRTVRVGNEKLFF.

In this sample, this clone turned up once. J is TRBJ1-1 and V is TRBV30, with D maybe TRBD1 (6 bases). The CDR3 length is 13 residues. Trimming removed 7 bases at V and 3 bases at J, with 15 bases between. CDR1 is GTSNPN and CDR2 is SVGIG in the germline V gene (reference sequence). The CDR3 protein is CAYSKDRHTEAFF. The CDR3 DNA sequence: TGTGCCTATTCAAAGGACAGACACACTGAAGCTTTCTTT.

A note on this clone: The same CDR3 arises from other DNA sequences in this sample as well. The DNA for the CDR3 is TGTGCCAGCAGCTTAGACCGGCTCTCCTACGAGCAGTACTTC. This gives the protein CASSLDRLSYEQYF. The rearrangement uses TRBV11-2 and TRBJ2-7; D unresolved. CDR1 is SGHAT and CDR2 is FQNNGV in the germline V gene. Trimming removed 0 bases at V and 0 bases at J, with 6 bases between. The length of the CDR3 is 14 residues.

V and J are TRBV7-9 and TRBJ2-1, with 9 nucleotides matching TRBD1. The CDR3 sequence is 15 residues long. In germline, CDR1 is SEHNR, CDR2 FQNEAQ (reference sequence). After removal of 3 bases from V and 2 bases from J, the junction contained 2 bases not matched to a gene. In nucleotides, the CDR3 is TGTGCCAGCAGCTTTAGACAGGGGGCCTACAATGAGCAGTTCTTC. This gives the protein CASSFRQGAYNEQFF. Drawing the rest from reference TRBV7-9 and TRBJ2-1, the complete variable domain is DTGVSQNPRHKITKRGQNVTFRCDPISEHNRLYWYRQTLGQGPEFLTYFQNEAQLEKSRLLSDRFSAERPKGSFSTLEIQRTEQGDSAMYLCASSFRQGAYNEQFFGPGTRLTVL.

The chain couples TRBV6-5 to TRBJ2-1; D is perhaps TRBD1 (6 bases). Germline values: CDR1 MNHEY, CDR2 SVGAGI. V dropped 5 bases and J dropped 7 bases, with 15 bases sitting between them. The CDR3 totals 14 residues. CDR3: CASSTRQDRNEQFF. CDR3 DNA sequence: TGTGCCAGCAGTACCCGACAGGACCGAAATGAGCAGTTCTTC.

The V gene is TRBV28, the J gene TRBJ2-1; 7 bases are a match to TRBD1. With 6 bases clipped from V and 5 bases from J, the junction kept 4 bases outside the gene matches. Germline V gives CDR1 MDHEN, CDR2 SYDVKM. The CDR3 runs to 13 residues. The chain's CDR3 is CASRDRSHNEQFF. The CDR3 DNA reads as TGTGCCAGCAGGGACAGGTCCCACAATGAGCAGTTCTTC.

This sequence joins TRBV5-1 and TRBJ2-2, with D perhaps matching TRBD1 or TRBD2 (5 bases each). The CDR3 covers 15 residues. V was pared by 0 bases and J by 6 bases, with 12 bases between. Germline V gene lookup returns CDR1 SGHRS and CDR2 YFSETQ. The CDR3 DNA follows: TGCGCCAGCAGCTTGGAGGGGACCATACCCGGGGAGCTGTTTTTT. This translates into CASSLEGTIPGELFF.

The chain has TRBV2 and TRBJ2-2, with D unclear. This CDR3 comprises 15 residues. V shed 2 bases and J shed 2 bases, with 9 bases lying between them. Germline CDR1 reads SNHLY; CDR2 reads FYNNEI. The CDR3 loop reads CASSERQANTGELFF. For the CDR3, the DNA is TGTGCCAGCAGTGAACGGCAGGCCAACACCGGGGAGCTGTTTTTT.

The rearrangement joins TRBV28 to TRBJ2-7; D unclear. Trimming cost V 4 bases and J 2 bases, with 9 bases left between them. CDR1 and CDR2 (germline): MDHEN, SYDVKM. This CDR3 region has 13 residues. The CDR3 DNA follows: TGTGCCAGCAGTTCCGGGTCCCCCTACGAGCAGTACTTC. Translation: CASSSGSPYEQYF.

V gene TRBV30 combines with J gene TRBJ2-7, with a weak D call TRBD2 (6 bases). Germline V gene sequence: CDR1 GTSNPN, CDR2 SVGIG (reference sequence). The CDR3 contains 12 residues. V was clipped by 1 base and J by 6 bases, with 10 bases between them. CDR3 residues: CAWSGRETEQYF. As DNA, the CDR3 is TGTGCCTGGAGTGGGAGGGAAACCGAGCAGTACTTC.

The chain couples TRBV11-2 to TRBJ1-2; D gene uncertain. The CDR3 is 14 amino acids. Trimming took 0 bases from V and 6 from J, leaving 11 bases between them. The germline gives CDR1 SGHAT, CDR2 FQNNGV. The CDR3 nucleotides read TGTGCCAGCAGCTTAGATCCCCCCCCCAATGGCTACACCTTC. It specifies CASSLDPPPNGYTF.

Details on this clone: This specimen includes other DNA sequences encoding the same CDR3. In DNA, the CDR3 is TGTGCCAGCAGCTTAAGGGCTGACTCCTACGAGCAGTACTTC. Translating gives CASSLRADSYEQYF. The chain combines TRBV7-8 with TRBJ2-7, with D unclear. CDR1 and CDR2 from the germline V gene are SGHVS and FQNEAQ. V was shortened by 2 bases and J by 0 bases, with 8 bases between the two germline ends. The CDR3 is made up of 14 amino acids.

The J gene is TRBJ1-3, the V gene TRBV28; D call uncertain. CDR1 is MDHEN and CDR2 is SYDVKM in the germline V gene. V lost 6 bases, J lost 2 bases, and 8 bases lay in between. CDR3 length: 13 residues. CDR3 sequence reads: CASSFIPGNTIYF. In DNA, the CDR3 is TGTGCCAGCAGCTTTATACCTGGAAACACCATATATTTT.

The V call is TRBV2, the J call TRBJ2-1, with 10 bases identical to TRBD1. Per the germline V gene, CDR1 is SNHLY and CDR2 is FYNNEI. The junction had 9 bases not matched to a gene; V was cut back by 10 bases and J by 6 bases. This CDR3 region has 14 residues. The CDR3 DNA reads as TGTGCCACTACCGGGACAGGGGCCAGCAATGAGCAGTTCTTC. Translation gives CATTGTGASNEQFF.

Points on this clone: This sample includes further DNA sequences coding for the same CDR3. This chain connects TRBV6-1 to TRBJ1-5; D not resolved. CDR1 is MNHNS, CDR2 SASEGT, per germline. V was clipped by 5 bases and J by 3 bases, with 2 bases between them. The CDR3 has 11 residues. The CDR3 reads CASSLNQPQHF. For the CDR3, the DNA is TGTGCCAGCAGTCTCAATCAGCCCCAGCATTTT.

This sequence joins TRBV7-9 and TRBJ2-2; the match to TRBD2 covers 7 bases. Germline V gene sequence: CDR1 SEHNR, CDR2 FQNEAQ (reference sequence). This CDR3 region has 14 residues. The V segment lost 8 bases and the J segment 4 bases; nucleotides outside the gene matches: 7. The CDR3: CASSTAGVTGELFF. The CDR3 nucleotides read TGTGCCAGCTCGACTGCGGGAGTCACCGGGGAGCTGTTTTTT.

The chain carries TRBV11-1 and TRBJ1-6; D call uncertain. The V and J ends lost 1 base and 8 bases respectively, with 3 bases between them. Germline values: CDR1 SGHAT, CDR2 FQDESV (reference sequence). The CDR3 covers 12 residues. This CDR3 is CASSLGDSPLHF. The CDR3 nucleotides are TGTGCCAGCAGCTTAGGGGATTCACCCCTCCACTTT.

V usage is TRBV18 and J usage is TRBJ2-2; D is undetermined. The V end was cut by 1 base, the J end by 3 bases, with 9 bases between. From germline, CDR1 is KGHSH and CDR2 LQKENI. The CDR3 totals 15 residues. CDR3 DNA: TGTGCCAGCTCACCACAGGGTTCGGACACCGGGGAGCTGTTTTTT. Translation gives CASSPQGSDTGELFF.

CDR3 residues: CASSVGAGGREQYF. CDR3 nucleotides: TGTGCCAGCAGCGTAGGGGCTGGAGGCCGCGAGCAGTACTTC. V usage is TRBV9 and J usage is TRBJ2-7; D may be TRBD2 (5 bases). The CDR3 extends over 14 amino acids. Trimming cost V 0 bases and J 6 bases, with 13 bases left between them. The germline V gene encodes CDR1 SGDLS and CDR2 YYNGEE.